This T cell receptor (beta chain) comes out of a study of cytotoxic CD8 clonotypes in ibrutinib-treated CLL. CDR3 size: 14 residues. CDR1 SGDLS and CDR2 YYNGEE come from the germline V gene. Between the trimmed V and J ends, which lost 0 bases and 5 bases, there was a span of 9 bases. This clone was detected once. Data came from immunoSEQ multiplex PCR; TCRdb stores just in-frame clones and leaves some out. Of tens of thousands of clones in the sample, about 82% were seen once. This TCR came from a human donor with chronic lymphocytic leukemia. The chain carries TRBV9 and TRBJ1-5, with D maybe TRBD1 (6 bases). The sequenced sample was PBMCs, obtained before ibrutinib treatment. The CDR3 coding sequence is TGTGCCAGCAGCGTAGCAGGGGATGATCAGCCCCAGCATTTT. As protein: CASSVAGDDQPQHF.